The 20 T cell receptor beta chains in this list originate from one sample, sequenced in a study of shared clonotypes between healthy human individuals. Using immunoSEQ multiplex PCR, the repertoire was profiled, and TCRdb retains in-frame clones only, with some absent. The table records some 790,000 clones, 55% to 80% of them present only once. Sequencing was carried out using memory CD4+ T cells sorted from blood. The subset is: CD45RA-negative fraction. These receptors were taken from a woman aged 25 to 39 in good health.

A few counts support this clone. Additional DNA sequences in this sample encode the identical CDR3. The gene calls are TRBV2 and TRBJ2-1; TRBD1 aligns across 9 bases. The germline gives CDR1 SNHLY, CDR2 FYNNEI. V gave up 4 bases and J gave up 7 bases; unmatched junction bases: 5. CDR3 length equals 14 residues. The CDR3 DNA is TGTGCCAGCAGTGTCCGGACAGGGGTGAATGAGCAGTTCTTC. The encoded protein is CASSVRTGVNEQFF.

The chain recombines TRBV28 with TRBJ1-2, with TRBD1 identical over 9 bases. The CDR3 is made up of 15 amino acids. Germline trimming cut 5 bases from V and 3 bases from J; bases unmatched to any gene: 7. Germline V CDR1 and CDR2: MDHEN, SYDVKM. The chain's CDR3 is CASSTPGTGYYGYTF. CDR3 coding DNA: TGTGCCAGCAGTACCCCCGGGACAGGGTACTATGGCTACACCTTC.

The chain uses TRBV28 and TRBJ2-7; 8 nucleotides match TRBD2. The CDR3 sequence is 15 residues long. V dropped 5 bases and J dropped 5; count of bases not matched to a gene: 11. The V gene's germline CDR1 is MDHEN and CDR2 SYDVKM. CDR3 DNA: TGTGCCAGCAGTCCCACCCAAGCGGGAGTCAACGAGCAGTACTTC. Translation: CASSPTQAGVNEQYF.

The table lists this clone with a few counts. This chain links TRBV28 with TRBJ1-2; TRBD1 might be the D (5 bases). V lost 2 bases and J 4 bases, leaving 17 bases between the germline ends. The germline CDR1 and CDR2 sequences are MDHEN and SYDVKM. The CDR3 runs 16 residues. CDR3 sequence (DNA): TGTGCCAGCAGTTTAGGATCAGGGTACCCCTCCTATGGCTACACCTTC. Amino acids: CASSLGSGYPSYGYTF.

This clone has just a few counts. J is TRBJ2-2 and V is TRBV19; TRBD2 matches at 11 bases. V gave up 8 bases and J gave up 4 bases; unmatched junction bases: 3. The CDR3 runs 14 residues. Germline values: CDR1 LNHDA, CDR2 SQIVND (reference sequence). The CDR3 DNA follows: TGTGCCAGTGCGACTAGCGGGATCACCGGGGAGCTGTTTTTT. Encoded protein: CASATSGITGELFF.

The gene calls are TRBV30 and TRBJ2-5; no clear D gene. The tail of the sequence fits TRBJ2-7 better, so the J call may be wrong. Germline CDR1 GTSNPN, CDR2 SVGIG (reference sequence). The CDR3 has 11 amino acids. The CDR3 reads CAWMSGYEQYF. The CDR3 nucleotides are TGTGCCTGGATGAGTGGCTACGAGCAGTACTTC.

The sample holds a few counts of this clone. This chain links TRBV5-1 with TRBJ1-5, with 9 bases lining up with TRBD1. The CDR3 runs to 14 residues. The J segment lost 7 bases and the V segment lost 4 bases, leaving 6 bases of the junction unmatched. Germline lookup yields CDR1 SGHRS and CDR2 YFSETQ. The CDR3 protein is CASSPGTGNQPQHF. As DNA, the CDR3 is TGCGCCAGCAGCCCCGGGACAGGGAACCAGCCCCAGCATTTT.

In its sample, this clone was seen once. This chain links TRBV25-1 with TRBJ2-1, with a possible D match to TRBD2 (6 bases). Germline lookup yields CDR1 MGHDK and CDR2 SYGVNS. With 0 bases removed from V and 10 bases from J, the gap between germline ends came to 16 bases. The CDR3 is 15 residues long. The CDR3 loop is CASSEYDDPGGEQFF. DNA for the CDR3: TGTGCCAGCAGTGAATACGACGACCCCGGAGGGGAGCAGTTCTTC.

This clone turned up a few times. V and J are TRBV4-2 and TRBJ1-2; 9 nucleotides line up with TRBD1. The length of the CDR3 is 15 residues. Germline CDR1 and CDR2: LGHNA and YNFKEQ. V was clipped by 1 base and J by 1 base; unmatched bases: 1. The CDR3 here is CASSQAGQGNYGYTF. DNA for the CDR3: TGTGCCAGCAGCCAAGCGGGACAGGGTAACTATGGCTACACCTTC.

This clone was seen a single time. This sequence joins TRBV7-9 and TRBJ2-6; 9 bases align to TRBD1. The J segment lost 1 base and the V segment lost 4 bases, leaving 8 bases of the junction unmatched. The CDR3 runs to 18 residues. Looked up from germline, CDR1 is SEHNR and CDR2 is FQNEAQ (reference sequence). The CDR3, as DNA: TGTGCCAGCAGCTCCTGGGGACAGGGCGCTTCTGGGGCCAACGTCCTGACTTTC. Amino acid sequence: CASSSWGQGASGANVLTF.

V is TRBV29-1 and J is TRBJ2-7; a possible D gene is TRBD1 (5 bases). Germline-derived CDR1 and CDR2 are SQVTM and ANQGSEA. This CDR3 spans 13 amino acids. V dropped 7 bases and J dropped 5 bases, with 18 bases sitting between them. CDR3 protein: CSADTGLENEQYF. The CDR3 nucleotides read TGCAGCGCTGACACAGGTTTAGAGAACGAGCAGTACTTC.

The chain is built from TRBV28 and TRBJ1-5; D uncertain. Germline lookup yields CDR1 MDHEN and CDR2 SYDVKM. V dropped 7 bases and J dropped 4 bases, with 20 bases sitting between them. This CDR3 has 16 amino acids. CDR3 sequence reads: CASTNQGWWRNQPQHF. CDR3 DNA sequence: TGTGCCAGCACTAATCAAGGATGGTGGCGTAATCAGCCCCAGCATTTT.

To note about this clone: Other DNA sequences of this sample code for an identical CDR3. The chain carries TRBV18 and TRBJ2-2; no firm D call. V dropped 3 bases and J dropped 0 bases, with 5 bases sitting between them. There are 14 residues in the CDR3. Germline CDR1 is KGHSH and CDR2 is LQKENI. The CDR3 DNA reads as TGTGCCAGCTCACCCCGGGCGAACACCGGGGAGCTGTTTTTT. The encoded protein is CASSPRANTGELFF.

J is TRBJ2-6 and V is TRBV6-1; D might be TRBD2 (5 bases). The CDR3 has 18 residues. Deletions cut 2 bases from V and 0 bases from J, with 14 bases between. The germline V gene has CDR1 MNHNS and CDR2 SASEGT. The CDR3, as DNA: TGTGCCAGCAGTGAACGGAGGTACCCCTACTCTGGGGCCAACGTCCTGACTTTC. This encodes CASSERRYPYSGANVLTF.

The chain has TRBV5-1 and TRBJ2-2; the match to TRBD2 covers 7 bases. The CDR3 is 14 residues long. The junction had 7 bases not matched to a gene; V was cut back by 4 bases and J by 7 bases. Germline CDR1 and CDR2: SGHRS and YFSETQ. The CDR3 bases are TGCGCCAGCAGCCTTCTAGCGGCGGGCGGGGAGCTGTTTTTT. Protein sequence: CASSLLAAGGELFF.

CDR3 sequence (DNA): TGTGCCAGCAGTCTTCATCTGGGGACAGATTACAATGAGCAGTTCTTC. This gives the protein CASSLHLGTDYNEQFF. V is TRBV6-6 and J is TRBJ2-1; 7 nucleotides agree with TRBD1. V trimming: 5 bases; J trimming: 4 bases; junction bases outside the gene matches: 11. This CDR3 comprises 16 residues. The germline V gene encodes CDR1 MNHNY and CDR2 SVGAGI (reference sequence).

This clone was detected a few times. The chain joins TRBV2 to TRBJ2-5; 10 positions agree with TRBD1. Germline V CDR1 and CDR2: SNHLY, FYNNEI. The ends lost 7 bases at V and 4 bases at J; junction bases unmatched: 3. CDR3 length: 13 amino acids. CDR3 sequence reads: CASMTGGGETQYF. The CDR3 DNA sequence: TGTGCCAGCATGACAGGGGGCGGAGAGACCCAGTACTTC.

The gene calls are TRBV10-3 and TRBJ2-1; the D is unclear. V was shortened by 0 bases and J by 1 base, with 10 bases between the two germline ends. Germline assignment: CDR1 ENHRY and CDR2 SYGVKD. The CDR3 runs to 16 residues. The DNA for the CDR3 is TGTGCCATCAGTGAGTCGACACAGAAGTCCTACAATGAGCAGTTCTTC. Residues: CAISESTQKSYNEQFF.

The chain combines TRBV5-1 with TRBJ2-7; no clear D. Germline CDR1 and CDR2: SGHRS and YFSETQ. Trimming stripped 1 base from V and 5 bases from J, with 19 bases between. This CDR3 has 16 amino acids. As DNA, the CDR3 is TGCGCCAGCAGCTTGACAGATCCCCGCGTGAGGAACGAGCAGTACTTC. It is translated as CASSLTDPRVRNEQYF.

The chain carries TRBV28 and TRBJ2-7; TRBD2 might be the D (6 bases). Germline V gene data show CDR1 as MDHEN and CDR2 as SYDVKM. The CDR3 extends over 14 amino acids. Trimming removed 6 bases at V and 6 bases at J, with 18 bases between. CDR3 loop: CASRTAGGGTEQYF. CDR3 DNA: TGTGCCAGCAGGACAGCGGGTGGGGGTACCGAGCAGTACTTC. Together with reference TRBV28 and TRBJ2-7, the CDR3 gives the full variable domain: DVKVTQSSRYLVKRTGEKVFLECVQDMDHENMFWYRQDPGLGLRLIYFSYDVKMKEKGDIPEGYSVSREKKERFSLILESASTNQTSMYLCASRTAGGGTEQYFGPGTRLTVT.